This T cell receptor beta chain was identified in a study of T-cell reconstitution after alpha-beta-depleted transplantation in children. The CDR3 totals 17 residues. Germline V CDR1 and CDR2: MGHRA, YSYEKL. With 0 bases removed from V and 0 bases from J, the gap between germline ends came to 11 bases. This clonotype was seen a handful of times. Library preparation (for TCRbeta) was performed with unique molecular identifiers. One entry per CDR3 protein, called by TCRdb with MiXCR from the PCR reads. The sample lists about 420,000 distinct CDR3 sequences; around 15% were seen once. The chain uses TRBV4-1 and TRBJ2-2; D is possibly TRBD1 (5 bases). The clonotype was recovered from a boy in the first two years of life who had a stem cell transplant for Wiskott-Aldrich syndrome, so the T cells may come from the graft donor. The sequencing here drew on PBMCs, mostly from graft donor cells, taken 360 days after TCRalphabeta/CD19-depleted stem cell transplant. The chain's CDR3 is CASSQDKGFANTGELFF. In nucleotides, the CDR3 is TGCGCCAGCAGCCAAGATAAGGGGTTCGCGAACACCGGGGAGCTGTTTTTT.